These T cell receptor beta chains were read from a single sample in a study of blood T cells in healthy people across ages. TCRdb redid the calling of the 5' RACE reads with MiXCR, one entry per CDR3 protein. The sample consists of approximately 730,000 distinct CDR3 sequences, roughly 50% of them appearing once. Sample: blood. The receptors stem from a man older than 75 in good health. CDR3s leave out the opening cysteine and the closing phenylalanine or tryptophan. Fields, in order: V gene, J gene, clone size, CDR3 protein. Size tells how often a clone was seen (once, few, many) or the class of an expanded clone, and some rows leave it out.

V: TRBV5-1
J: TRBJ2-5
size: NA
CDR3: ASSSSGTTQETQY

V: TRBV29-1
J: TRBJ2-1
size: many
CDR3: SAQNNEQF

V: TRBV7-6
J: TRBJ1-5
size: NA
CDR3: ASSLEGQRNQPQH

V: TRBV7-9
J: TRBJ2-3
size: NA
CDR3: ASDLGVLDTQY

V: TRBV7-9
J: TRBJ2-3
size: few
CDR3: ASSLQGARHRYAY

V: TRBV4-2
J: TRBJ2-7
size: few
CDR3: ASSHGGQGYEQY

V: TRBV29-1
J: TRBJ1-1
size: NA
CDR3: SGRQGLDTEAF

V: TRBV28
J: TRBJ1-2
size: NA
CDR3: ASRIRDRAYGYT

V: TRBV3-1
J: TRBJ1-2
size: NA
CDR3: ASRGQGEGYGYT

V: TRBV12-3/TRBV12-4
J: TRBJ2-4
size: NA
CDR3: ASSLSVGASVAIQY

V: TRBV7-8
J: TRBJ1-4
size: NA
CDR3: ASRLRDSNEKLF

V: TRBV12-3/TRBV12-4
J: TRBJ2-3
size: NA
CDR3: ASSSSAGVRAY

V: TRBV11-2
J: TRBJ2-7
size: NA
CDR3: ASSPRLAGNYEQY

V: TRBV5-1
J: TRBJ2-1
size: few
CDR3: ASSIWTVAANYNEQF

V: TRBV6-5
J: TRBJ2-7
size: NA
CDR3: ASSQSGRALDEQY

V: TRBV10-3
J: TRBJ2-3
size: NA
CDR3: AAQGPNTDTQY

V: TRBV6-2/TRBV6-3
J: TRBJ2-3
size: few
CDR3: ASSYSTSGKYAY

V: TRBV18
J: NA
size: few
CDR3: ASSPLETRGIQY

V: TRBV20-1
J: TRBJ1-1
size: NA
CDR3: SARDRLKNTEAF

V: TRBV5-1
J: TRBJ2-5
size: few
CDR3: ASGSTGVETQY

V: TRBV5-1
J: TRBJ2-1
size: few
CDR3: ASRFGTTVHEQF

V: TRBV7-9
J: TRBJ2-6
size: NA
CDR3: ASTQSSGANVLT